This T cell receptor (beta chain) appears in the sequencing data of a study of blood T cells in healthy people across ages. Primed by a sample-barcoded 5' primer and a J-beta primer mix, a second PCR proceeded for about 7 to 11 cycles. Each sample yielded at least 2.5 million CDR3-containing paired-end reads. From the 5' RACE reads, TCRdb called clonotypes with MiXCR, one entry per CDR3 protein. The sample consists of 800,000 or so distinct CDR3 sequences, approximately 25% of them appearing once. The CDR3 has 15 amino acids. Germline CDR1 KGHSH, CDR2 LQKENI. This sample also appeared in a second study, on T cells of mothers and their children.

Input material: blood. The chain combines TRBV18 with TRBJ2-5; D perhaps matches TRBD1 (5 bases). The J call may be incorrect, as the DNA end agrees better with TRBJ2-1. This TCR was recovered from a boy between 10 and 17 years old in good health. CDR3 sequence: CASSPGAISYNEQFF. The CDR3 nucleotides are TGTGCCAGCTCACCAGGGGCCATATCATACAATGAGCAGTTCTTC.